Below, 10 T cell receptor beta chains from the same sample are listed, as sequenced in a study of cytomegalovirus exposure and HLA in healthy donors. Use of 60 Vbeta and 13 Jbeta primers characterized the PCR. Only in-frame clones appear in the TCRdb table, and some are missing; sequencing was by immunoSEQ multiplex PCR. This sample has 95,000 to 150,000 clones, with 70% to 80% found just once. Specimen: PBMCs. The receptor source for this set is a man aged 50 to 59 in good health and CMV-seronegative.

The chain couples TRBV7-3 to TRBJ2-5; a weak D match, TRBD2 (7 bases). The CDR3 contains 13 residues. V was trimmed by 5 bases and J by 5 bases, leaving 12 bases between them. The germline V gene encodes CDR1 SGHTA and CDR2 FQGTGA. CDR3 in amino acids: CASSRGASETQYF. CDR3 DNA sequence: TGTGCCAGCAGCCGGGGGGCCAGCGAGACCCAGTACTTC. Supplemented by reference TRBV7-3 and TRBJ2-5, the full variable domain reads GAGVSQTPSNKVTEKGKYVELRCDPISGHTALYWYRQSLGQGPEFLIYFQGTGAADDSGLPNDRFFAVRPEGSVSTLKIQRTERGDSAVYLCASSRGASETQYFGPGTRLLVL.

This chain uses TRBV4-3 with TRBJ2-2; 9 bases map to TRBD1. The CDR3 has 16 residues. Germline CDR1 reads LGHNA; CDR2 reads YSLEER. V was clipped by 4 bases and J by 5 bases; unmatched bases: 8. The CDR3 loop reads CASSRPGQGRTGELFF. CDR3 bases: TGCGCCAGCAGCCGCCCGGGACAGGGTCGAACCGGGGAGCTGTTTTTT.

This clone was recorded once. The chain links TRBV30 to TRBJ2-1; D may be TRBD2 (5 bases). The CDR3 length is 13 residues. The ends were cut back, 1 base at V and 5 bases at J, with 9 bases in the middle. The germline V gene has CDR1 GTSNPN and CDR2 SVGIG (reference sequence). CDR3 in DNA: TGTGCCTGGAGTGCGGGGTGGGACAATGAGCAGTTCTTC. Protein: CAWSAGWDNEQFF.

This clone was observed a few times. V usage is TRBV9 and J usage is TRBJ2-1; 8 bases are a match to TRBD2. V lost 4 bases to trimming and J lost 6 bases; unmatched junction nucleotides: 15. The CDR3 runs 17 residues. Germline lookup yields CDR1 SGDLS and CDR2 YYNGEE. CDR3 bases: TGTGCCAGCAGCAGGGAAGCGGGGGCCCCTCGGGGCAATGAGCAGTTCTTC. As protein: CASSREAGAPRGNEQFF. Complete variable domain (other parts from reference TRBV9 and TRBJ2-1): DSGVTQTPKHLITATGQRVTLRCSPRSGDLSVYWYQQSLDQGLQFLIQYYNGEERAKGNILERFSAQQFPDLHSELNLSSLELGDSALYFCASSREAGAPRGNEQFFGPGTRLTVL.

The chain joins TRBV20-1 to TRBJ1-5; no definite D call. The length of the CDR3 is 11 residues. Deletions cut 6 bases from V and 9 bases from J, with 12 bases between. The germline gives CDR1 DFQATT, CDR2 SNEGSKA (reference sequence). The CDR3 sequence is CSAPVEGPQHF. The DNA of the CDR3 is TGCAGTGCCCCCGTGGAGGGGCCCCAGCATTTT.

V gene TRBV11-1 combines with J gene TRBJ1-6; a weak D match, TRBD1 (5 bases). The CDR3 spans 13 residues. Per the germline V gene, CDR1 is SGHAT and CDR2 is FQDESV (reference sequence). Between the trimmed V and J ends, which lost 5 bases and 8 bases, there was a span of 10 bases. The CDR3 coding sequence is TGTGCCAGCAGCCCGGGACTCCATTCACCCCTCCACTTT. This encodes CASSPGLHSPLHF.

The chain links TRBV19 to TRBJ1-6, with D uncertain. The CDR3 has 13 residues. Trimming took off 1 base at V and 7 bases at J, with 5 bases between the two ends. In germline, CDR1 is LNHDA, CDR2 SQIVND (reference sequence). This CDR3 reads CASSIAGNSPLHF. The CDR3 DNA follows: TGTGCCAGTAGTATAGCGGGGAATTCACCCCTCCACTTT.

The chain carries TRBV7-9 and TRBJ2-2, with D possibly being TRBD2 (6 bases). The V gene's germline CDR1 is SEHNR and CDR2 FQNEAQ (reference sequence). The CDR3 runs 16 residues. V was clipped by 3 bases and J by 3 bases, with 14 bases between them. This chain's CDR3 is CASSFQAGSHTGELFF. The CDR3 DNA is TGTGCCAGCAGCTTCCAGGCGGGATCCCACACCGGGGAGCTGTTTTTT.

The genes are TRBV6-5 and TRBJ1-1; TRBD1 is a possible D gene (5 bases). V lost 6 bases, J lost 5 bases, and 10 bases lay in between. Per germline, CDR1 MNHEY and CDR2 SVGAGI. The CDR3 sequence is 12 residues long. CDR3: CASRSSGTEAFF. CDR3 bases: TGTGCCAGCAGGTCTTCAGGGACTGAAGCTTTCTTT.

This sequence joins TRBV7-2 and TRBJ2-7; 9 bases agree with TRBD2. CDR3 length: 15 residues. Germline CDR1 is SGHTA and CDR2 is FQGNSA. The J segment lost 3 bases and the V segment lost 1 base, leaving 4 bases of the junction unmatched. The chain's CDR3 is CASSLEAGGSYEQYF. CDR3 nucleotide sequence: TGTGCCAGCAGCTTAGAAGCGGGGGGAAGCTACGAGCAGTACTTC.